This T cell receptor (beta chain) was captured in a study of blood T cells in healthy people across ages. Study-wide findings and caveats: Long-lived donors exceeded aged donors in naive CD4+ cells and diversity. Per million T cells, TCR beta diversity dropped roughly linearly as age increased.

For the second PCR, which ran for about 6 to 12 cycles, a sample-barcoded 5' primer and a J-beta primer mix were used. Carrying 12 random nucleotides, a template-switch adaptor labeled each individual cDNA molecule. Each single sample gave us at least 2.5 million CDR3-containing paired-end reads. TCRdb fed the 5' RACE reads into MiXCR, producing one record per CDR3 protein. Among roughly 800,000 distinct CDR3 sequences, 58% were seen once, and the ten largest hold 22%. As to this clonotype: The antigen is unknown.

Trimming took 6 bases from V and 0 from J, leaving 14 bases between them. Germline lookup yields CDR1 DFQATT and CDR2 SNEGSKA (reference sequence). This CDR3 contains 14 residues. This sequence was found in a man aged 30 to 45 in good health. The sequenced sample was blood. The chain recombines TRBV20-1 with TRBJ2-5; D remains ambiguous. CDR3 region: CSALMLQYQETQYF. CDR3 nucleotide sequence: TGCAGTGCCCTTATGCTTCAATACCAAGAGACCCAGTACTTC.